These T cell receptor beta chains were read from a single sample in a study of cytomegalovirus exposure and HLA in healthy donors. Method: immunoSEQ multiplex PCR; TCRdb's copy keeps in-frame clones and lacks some. The table has just over 70,000 clones, around 74% seen once; the top ten hold more than 9.5%. Source material: PBMCs. The receptors were sampled from a human donor in good health. CDR3s include the opening cysteine and the closing phenylalanine or tryptophan. A D gene is named only where the DNA matches it firmly. Size is omitted from some rows. Given values are once, few, many or a class for expanded clones.

j_gene | abundance | v_gene | d_gene | CDR3aa | CDR3nt
TRBJ1-1 | NA | TRBV5-1 | TRBD1 | CASSLAGGQGRTEAFF | TGCGCCAGCAGCTTGGCGGGGGGACAGGGGAGGACTGAAGCTTTCTTT
TRBJ2-7 | few | TRBV28 | NA | CASGTRHKQYF | TGTGCCAGCGGGACTCGCCATAAGCAGTACTTC
TRBJ2-7 | NA | TRBV28 | NA | CASSLSQGPTYEQYF | TGTGCCAGCAGTTTAAGTCAGGGGCCCACCTACGAGCAGTACTTC
TRBJ2-1 | NA | TRBV5-4 | TRBD1 | CASSSDRGGMNEQFF | TGTGCCAGCAGTTCCGACAGGGGAGGAATGAATGAGCAGTTCTTC
TRBJ2-3 | NA | TRBV5-1 | TRBD2 | CASSFSSGASTDTQYF | TGCGCCAGCAGCTTTTCTAGCGGGGCTAGCACAGATACGCAGTATTTT
TRBJ2-3 | NA | TRBV10-3 | TRBD2 | CAISLAGGGDTQYF | TGTGCCATCAGTCTAGCGGGAGGTGGAGATACGCAGTATTTT
TRBJ1-1 | NA | TRBV30 | NA | CAWSVQLGTTEAFF | TGTGCCTGGAGTGTACAGCTGGGCACTACTGAAGCTTTCTTT
TRBJ2-7 | NA | TRBV30 | NA | CAWRIPTRGYEQYF | TGTGCCTGGAGAATCCCTACACGGGGCTACGAGCAGTACTTC
TRBJ1-1 | NA | TRBV7-8 | NA | CASSLLGAGLTEAFF | TGTGCCAGCAGCTTATTGGGGGCCGGTCTCACTGAAGCTTTCTTT
TRBJ1-5 | NA | TRBV5-1 | NA | CASSLRGNNQPQHF | TGCGCCAGCAGCTTGAGAGGAAACAATCAGCCCCAGCATTTT
TRBJ2-5 | NA | TRBV29-1 | TRBD1 | CSVDPTGQGDF | TGCAGCGTTGACCCTACCGGACAGGGGGACTTC
TRBJ2-7 | few | TRBV6-5 | TRBD1 | CASSTATGGDEQYF | TGTGCCAGCAGCACCGCTACAGGGGGCGACGAGCAGTACTTC
TRBJ1-2 | NA | TRBV27 | NA | CASSSRTAANYGYTF | TGTGCCAGCAGTTCCCGGACAGCAGCTAACTATGGCTACACCTTC
TRBJ2-3 | NA | TRBV4-1 | NA | CASSQTGIGYDTQYF | TGCGCCAGCAGCCAAACAGGGATAGGGTACGATACGCAGTATTTT
TRBJ2-1 | NA | TRBV9 | TRBD1 | CASSPHGQGPDEQFF | TGTGCCAGCAGCCCCCATGGACAGGGTCCCGATGAGCAGTTCTTC
TRBJ2-1 | NA | TRBV6-1 | NA | CASTNYNEQFF | TGTGCCAGCACCAATTACAATGAGCAGTTCTTC
TRBJ2-1 | NA | TRBV13 | NA | CASSTDRSSYNEQFF | TGTGCCAGCAGCACCGACCGGAGCTCCTACAATGAGCAGTTCTTC
TRBJ2-3 | NA | TRBV27 | NA | CASSFALGGRDTQYF | TGTGCCAGCAGTTTCGCCCTGGGGGGGCGGGATACGCAGTATTTT
TRBJ2-1 | NA | TRBV6-4 | NA | CASSEAGTPYNEQFF | TGTGCCAGCAGTGAAGCGGGTACCCCCTACAATGAGCAGTTCTTC
TRBJ2-1 | NA | TRBV9 | NA | CASSVDGYNEQFF | TGTGCCTCATCTGTAGACGGGTACAATGAGCAGTTCTTC
TRBJ2-7 | NA | TRBV7-2 | TRBD2 | CASSSGTSSYEQYF | TGTGCCAGCAGCTCCGGGACTAGCTCCTACGAGCAGTACTTC
TRBJ2-7 | NA | TRBV30 | NA | CALEPPTAAYEQYF | TGTGCCCTGGAGCCCCCCACGGCAGCCTACGAGCAGTACTTC
TRBJ2-7 | NA | TRBV30 | NA | CAWSGSAYEQYF | TGTGCCTGGAGCGGGTCGGCCTACGAGCAGTACTTC
TRBJ1-2 | NA | TRBV6-1 | NA | CASSVQGPYGYTF | TGTGCCAGCAGTGTACAGGGACCCTATGGCTACACCTTC
TRBJ1-2 | NA | TRBV19 | NA | CASSPGGAGGTF | TGTGCCAGTAGTCCGGGAGGGGCTGGAGGCACCTTC
TRBJ2-7 | NA | TRBV6-5 | TRBD1 | CASSPLTGGIYEQYF | TGTGCCAGCAGTCCCCTAACAGGGGGTATCTACGAGCAGTACTTC
TRBJ2-5 | few | TRBV5-1 | TRBD1 | CASSLLTGAGYQETQYF | TGCGCCAGCAGCTTACTAACAGGGGCAGGGTACCAAGAGACCCAGTACTTC
TRBJ1-5 | NA | TRBV4-1 | NA | CASSQDRQGSNQPQHF | TGCGCCAGCAGCCAAGATAGGCAGGGGAGTAATCAGCCCCAGCATTTT
TRBJ2-7 | once | TRBV5-6 | NA | CASSFDTGMGEQYF | TGTGCCAGCAGCTTCGACACGGGGATGGGGGAGCAGTACTTC
TRBJ1-1 | NA | TRBV19 | TRBD1 | CATAKYRGQDTEAFF | TGTGCCACAGCGAAGTACAGGGGGCAGGACACTGAAGCTTTCTTT
TRBJ2-2 | NA | TRBV28 | TRBD2 | CASSFPAGVGSNTGELFF | TGTGCCAGCAGCTTTCCCGCGGGAGTAGGGTCAAACACCGGGGAGCTGTTTTTT
TRBJ1-1 | NA | TRBV5-4 | TRBD1 | CASRRQGGTEAFF | TGTGCCAGCAGGCGACAGGGAGGCACTGAAGCTTTCTTT
TRBJ2-7 | many | TRBV6-5 | TRBD1 | CASSLEDRAYEQYF | TGTGCCAGCAGTCTTGAGGACAGGGCCTACGAGCAGTACTTC
TRBJ2-1 | once | TRBV7-8 | TRBD1 | CASSPGTGNEQFF | TGTGCCAGCAGCCCGGGGACAGGCAATGAGCAGTTCTTC
TRBJ1-1 | NA | TRBV2 | NA | CAIMQGLGLNTEAFF | TGTGCCATCATGCAGGGGTTGGGGTTGAACACTGAAGCTTTCTTT
TRBJ2-7 | NA | TRBV5-6 | TRBD1 | CASSPQPGGGYEQYF | TGTGCCAGCAGCCCGCAACCAGGGGGCGGATACGAGCAGTACTTC
TRBJ2-7 | few | TRBV6-1 | TRBD1 | CAIHPGTGGDEQYF | TGTGCCATCCATCCCGGGACAGGGGGCGACGAGCAGTACTTC
TRBJ2-7 | NA | TRBV5-1 | TRBD1 | CASSSAGGSYEQYF | TGCGCCAGCAGCTCTGCAGGGGGATCCTACGAGCAGTACTTC
TRBJ1-1 | NA | TRBV15 | TRBD1 | CATSRARDRNTEAFF | TGTGCCACCAGCAGAGCAAGGGACAGGAACACTGAAGCTTTCTTT
TRBJ1-5 | few | TRBV6-1 | NA | CASSPAVSNQPQHF | TGTGCCAGCAGTCCAGCGGTTAGCAATCAGCCCCAGCATTTT
TRBJ1-5 | few | TRBV7-2 | NA | CASSSRVGGGNQPQHF | TGTGCCAGCAGCTCCCGAGTAGGGGGGGGCAATCAGCCCCAGCATTTT